These T cell receptor beta chains were read from a single sample in a study of blood T cell repertoires in COVID-19. Assay: immunoSEQ multiplex PCR; the TCRdb copy retains only in-frame clones and omits some. The data contain tens of thousands of clones, over 70% of them seen just once; the ten biggest clones take up roughly 13%. What was sequenced was peripheral blood. The receptors originated from a human donor with active COVID-19. The donor label of this sample is uncertain. The CDR3 runs from the conserved cysteine through the conserved F or W. The D gene is left open where the match is weak. Size is omitted from some rows. Given values are once, few, many or a class for expanded clones.

TRBV6-6	TRBJ2-7	few	TRBD1	CASSFRDSYYEQYF	TGTGCCAGCAGTTTCCGGGACAGCTACTACGAGCAGTACTTC
TRBV9	TRBJ1-1	-	-	CASSVAMVDTEAFF	TGTGCCAGCAGCGTAGCTATGGTAGACACTGAAGCTTTCTTT
TRBV12-5	TRBJ2-1	-	-	CASGSRPLSEEQFF	TGTGCTAGTGGTAGCCGGCCCCTGAGCGAGGAGCAGTTCTTC
TRBV11-2	TRBJ2-5	-	-	CASRPVGGETQYF	TGTGCCAGCAGACCAGTGGGCGGGGAGACCCAGTACTTC
TRBV6-5	TRBJ1-3	-	-	CASTKGHSGNTIYF	TGTGCCAGCACAAAGGGGCACTCTGGAAACACCATATATTTT
TRBV28	TRBJ2-7	once	TRBD1	CASSLSTGVLGEQYF	TGTGCCAGCAGTTTATCGACAGGGGTGTTGGGTGAGCAGTACTTC
TRBV9	TRBJ2-2	-	TRBD1	CASSPNPGQGDTGELFF	TGTGCCAGCAGCCCAAATCCGGGACAGGGGGACACCGGGGAGCTGTTTTTT
TRBV6-5	TRBJ1-6	few	TRBD1	CASRGDRAHSPLHF	TGTGCCAGCAGGGGCGACAGGGCCCATTCACCCCTCCACTTT
TRBV4-3	TRBJ1-4	-	TRBD1	CASSQEGQGHEKLFF	TGCGCCAGCAGCCAAGAGGGACAGGGGCATGAAAAACTGTTTTTT
TRBV3-1/TRBV3-2	TRBJ2-7	-	TRBD2	CASSQDRLAGGFDEQYF	TGTGCCAGCAGCCAAGATAGACTAGCGGGAGGATTCGACGAGCAGTACTTC
TRBV19	TRBJ1-4	-	-	CASSMTGTTNEKLFF	TGTGCCAGTAGTATGACCGGGACAACTAATGAAAAACTGTTTTTT
TRBV10-3	TRBJ2-5	once	-	CAISELRETQYF	TGTGCCATCAGTGAGTTGAGAGAGACCCAGTACTTC
TRBV5-4	TRBJ2-3	once	TRBD2	CASSPGLDYTQYF	TGTGCCAGCAGCCCTGGACTAGATTATACGCAGTATTTT
TRBV6-1	TRBJ1-1	few	-	CASSARPVPGRGTEAFF	TGTGCCAGCAGTGCACGGCCTGTGCCGGGCCGGGGCACTGAAGCTTTCTTT
TRBV3-1/TRBV3-2	TRBJ2-5	few	-	CASSQDVTEKETQYF	TGTGCCAGCAGCCAAGATGTGACAGAGAAAGAGACCCAGTACTTC
TRBV5-5	TRBJ1-6	-	-	CASSPRGGQDSPLHF	TGTGCCAGCAGCCCTCGGGGGGGGCAAGATTCACCCCTCCACTTT
TRBV5-8	TRBJ2-7	-	-	CASSARLAGSSYEQYF	TGTGCCAGCAGCGCCCGGCTCGCGGGGTCCTCGTACGAGCAGTACTTC
TRBV5-4	TRBJ2-5	-	TRBD2	CASSLGLAGSETQYF	TGTGCCAGCAGCTTGGGACTAGCGGGATCGGAGACCCAGTACTTC
TRBV10-2	TRBJ1-2	medium-sized	-	CASSERGNYGYTF	TGCGCCAGCAGTGAGCGGGGTAACTATGGCTACACCTTC
TRBV30	TRBJ2-4	-	-	CAWTAGAKNIQYF	TGTGCCTGGACGGCGGGAGCCAAAAACATTCAGTACTTC
TRBV5-4	TRBJ2-3	-	-	CASSHMRGTDTQYF	TGTGCCAGCAGCCACATGAGGGGCACAGATACGCAGTATTTT
TRBV29-1	TRBJ2-1	-	TRBD2	CSVEQSGAYNEQFF	TGCAGCGTTGAACAAAGCGGGGCCTACAATGAGCAGTTCTTC
TRBV27	TRBJ2-2	-	-	CASSLSSRGISELFF	TGTGCCAGCAGTTTATCTAGCCGAGGAATCTCCGAGCTGTTTTTT
TRBV30	TRBJ1-2	-	-	CAWSATGRGGYGYTF	TGTGCCTGGAGTGCAACGGGACGGGGGGGCTATGGCTACACCTTC
TRBV30	TRBJ2-3	-	-	CAWNPGGNTDTQYF	TGTGCCTGGAATCCAGGGGGGAATACAGATACGCAGTATTTT
TRBV29-1	TRBJ2-7	-	TRBD1	CSVEGQGYEQYF	TGCAGCGTTGAAGGACAGGGCTACGAGCAGTACTTC
TRBV28	TRBJ2-7	-	-	CASSLRGYEQYF	TGTGCCAGCAGTTTAAGGGGGTACGAGCAGTACTTC
TRBV11-2	TRBJ2-2	-	-	CASSSARRDHTGELFF	TGTGCCAGCAGCTCAGCCCGCAGGGATCACACCGGGGAGCTGTTTTTT
TRBV5-6	TRBJ2-3	-	-	CASSLQGRTDTQYF	TGTGCCAGCAGCCTACAGGGGAGGACAGATACGCAGTATTTT
TRBV7-9	TRBJ1-2	-	-	CASSIKSQKQGYGYTF	TGTGCCAGCAGCATTAAATCGCAAAAGCAGGGATATGGCTACACCTTC
TRBV2	TRBJ2-7	-	TRBD2	CASSAGLAESYEQYF	TGTGCCAGCAGCGCGGGACTAGCGGAATCCTACGAGCAGTACTTC
TRBV7-2	TRBJ2-1	-	TRBD2	CASNAGASGRIYNEQFF	TGTGCCAGCAACGCAGGGGCTAGCGGGAGGATTTACAATGAGCAGTTCTTC
TRBV30	TRBJ1-4	-	-	CAWRVGGGTKKLFF	TGTGCCTGGAGGGTCGGTGGGGGGACTAAAAAACTGTTTTTT
TRBV25-1	TRBJ2-3	-	TRBD2	CASSESASGRSTDTQYF	TGTGCCAGCAGTGAATCGGCTAGCGGGAGGAGCACAGATACGCAGTATTTT
TRBV5-1	TRBJ2-7	-	TRBD1	CASSSGPGQANEQYF	TGCGCCAGCAGCTCGGGACCGGGACAGGCCAACGAGCAGTACTTC
TRBV9	TRBJ1-4	-	TRBD1	CASSLGTGKVEKLFF	TGTGCCAGCAGCCTCGGGACAGGGAAGGTGGAAAAACTGTTTTTT
TRBV14	TRBJ1-1	-	-	CASSLRRVGASRDTEAFF	TGTGCCAGCAGCTTACGACGGGTAGGGGCGTCTAGGGACACTGAAGCTTTCTTT
TRBV5-1	TRBJ2-1	-	TRBD1	CASSVEELRGNEQFF	TGCGCCAGCAGCGTGGAAGAACTCAGGGGGAATGAGCAGTTCTTC
TRBV7-2	TRBJ1-3	-	-	CASASGSGNTIYF	TGTGCCAGCGCATCAGGATCTGGAAACACCATATATTTT
TRBV27	TRBJ1-2	once	TRBD1	CASTHLGTANNYGYTF	TGTGCCAGCACCCACCTCGGGACAGCCAATAACTATGGCTACACCTTC
TRBV5-1	TRBJ2-7	-	-	CASSLEKGPYEQYF	TGCGCCAGCAGCTTGGAAAAGGGGCCCTACGAGCAGTACTTC
TRBV7-3	TRBJ2-2	few	TRBD2	CASSPGGGELFF	TGTGCCAGCAGCCCGGGGGGCGGGGAGCTGTTTTTT
TRBV5-6	TRBJ2-3	once	TRBD2	CASSSGLAGRLSTDTQYF	TGTGCCAGCAGTTCGGGACTAGCGGGACGCCTGAGCACAGATACGCAGTATTTT
TRBV28	TRBJ1-2	-	TRBD1	CASSRRGLRGYTF	TGTGCCAGCAGCCGCAGGGGGCTTCGGGGCTACACCTTC
TRBV5-8	TRBJ2-7	-	-	CASSLDWTADYEQYF	TGTGCCAGCAGCTTGGACTGGACAGCAGACTACGAGCAGTACTTC
TRBV28	TRBJ2-2	-	TRBD2	CASSPTSGRANAGELFF	TGTGCCAGCAGTCCAACTAGCGGGAGGGCCAACGCCGGGGAGCTGTTTTTT